This T cell receptor beta chain emerged from a study of blood T cell repertoires in COVID-19. The authors' processing: Using reference gene primer amplification, nucleated cell counts were estimated. Assay used: immunoSEQ multiplex PCR; TCRdb lists only in-frame clones, some missing. V and J calls and clone size are those listed in that table; D and trimming were worked out from the DNA. The sample shows a few hundred thousand clones, around 84% of them seen only once. In regard to this clone: Other DNA sequences from this sample encode an identical CDR3 as well.

With V trimmed by 6 bases and J by 4 bases, 14 bases remained unmatched. CDR3 size: 16 residues. Germline values: CDR1 KGHSH, CDR2 LQKENI. Sequencing used PBMCs or T cells enriched from blood (not recorded which). The TCR was taken from a man aged 30-40 years with acute COVID-19. The chain links TRBV18 to TRBJ1-2, with 7 nucleotides matching TRBD1. Here the CDR3 reads CASSPLPGTEGYGYTF. The CDR3 DNA is TGTGCCAGCTCTCCCTTACCTGGGACAGAAGGCTATGGCTACACCTTC.